This is a list of T cell receptor beta chains from one sample in a study of tumor and adjacent non-tumor tissue in lung cancer. One entry per CDR3 protein results from TCRdb running MiXCR on the multiplex PCR reads. This table holds roughly 150,000 distinct CDR3 sequences, 60% to 70% found once. Sequencing used lung tumor tissue. These receptors all come from a man aged 55 to 70 with small cell lung cancer. Both conserved end residues are part of each CDR3. Fields, in order: CDR3 DNA, CDR3 protein, V gene, clone size, J gene, D gene. A D gene is named only where the DNA matches it firmly. Size is omitted from some rows. Given values are once, few, many or a class for expanded clones.

CDR3 DNA: TGTGCCAGCAGTACTCGGCCGGGTTTCACTGAAGCTTTCTTT
CDR3 protein: CASSTRPGFTEAFF
V gene: TRBV12-3/TRBV12-4
clone size: -
J gene: TRBJ1-1
D gene: -

CDR3 DNA: TGTGCCAGCAGTGGAACAACCGACACCGGGGAGCTGTTTTTT
CDR3 protein: CASSGTTDTGELFF
V gene: TRBV6-1
clone size: -
J gene: TRBJ2-2
D gene: -

CDR3 DNA: TGTGGCAGCAGTGTCCTAGGTAGGGGAGGCGACGGGCAGTACTTC
CDR3 protein: CGSSVLGRGGDGQYF
V gene: TRBV6-1
clone size: -
J gene: TRBJ2-7
D gene: -

CDR3 DNA: TGTAGCAGCAGTGAAGCCGGAGGGGATGATGAGCAGTTCTTC
CDR3 protein: CSSSEAGGDDEQFF
V gene: TRBV6-1
clone size: -
J gene: TRBJ2-1
D gene: -

CDR3 DNA: TGTACCAGGAGCTTCCGCCCTGGGTCTCTGGCAGGAAAACTGTTTTTT
CDR3 protein: CTRSFRPGSLAGKLFF
V gene: TRBV11-3
clone size: -
J gene: TRBJ1-4
D gene: -

CDR3 DNA: TGCAATGCTAGACGTAGCGTGCCTTCCTACAATGAGCAGTTCTTC
CDR3 protein: CNARRSVPSYNEQFF
V gene: TRBV20-1
clone size: -
J gene: TRBJ2-1
D gene: -

CDR3 DNA: TGTGCCAGCTCGGGGTCCGGGACTAGCGTTTTAAATGAGCAGTTCTTC
CDR3 protein: CASSGSGTSVLNEQFF
V gene: TRBV18
clone size: -
J gene: TRBJ2-1
D gene: TRBD2

CDR3 DNA: TGTGCCGGCAGTTATATCGGGATTACAGGGGGCGAGGTCACTGAAGCTTCCTTT
CDR3 protein: CAGSYIGITGGEVTEASF
V gene: TRBV6-5
clone size: -
J gene: TRBJ1-1
D gene: TRBD1

CDR3 DNA: TGCGCCAGCAGCCAAGAGTGGACTAACGCCTACGAGCAGTACTTC
CDR3 protein: CASSQEWTNAYEQYF
V gene: TRBV4-1
clone size: few
J gene: TRBJ2-7
D gene: -

CDR3 DNA: TGTGCCAGCAGTGTGCGACCTAAGGGGGCAACTAATGAAAAACTGTTTTTT
CDR3 protein: CASSVRPKGATNEKLFF
V gene: TRBV6-6
clone size: few
J gene: TRBJ1-4
D gene: -

CDR3 DNA: TGCAGTGCTAACGGGAGGGCCTACAATGAGCAGTTCTTC
CDR3 protein: CSANGRAYNEQFF
V gene: TRBV20-1
clone size: many
J gene: TRBJ2-1
D gene: TRBD2

CDR3 DNA: TGTGCCAGCAGCTTAAAGACTAGCGGGAGTGGGAGCACAGATACGCAGTATTTT
CDR3 protein: CASSLKTSGSGSTDTQYF
V gene: TRBV5-4
clone size: -
J gene: TRBJ2-3
D gene: TRBD2

CDR3 DNA: TGCAGTGCTAGGGGGATTGACTCTGGAAACAACATATATTTT
CDR3 protein: CSARGIDSGNNIYF
V gene: TRBV20-1
clone size: -
J gene: TRBJ1-3
D gene: -

CDR3 DNA: TGTGTCAGCAGTGTCGGACAGCTCTACGAGCAGTACTTC
CDR3 protein: CVSSVGQLYEQYF
V gene: TRBV6-1
clone size: -
J gene: TRBJ2-7
D gene: -

CDR3 DNA: TGTGCCAGCAGCCAAGATCGTCAACAGGGAACTAATGGAAAACTGTTTTTT
CDR3 protein: CASSQDRQQGTNGKLFF
V gene: TRBV4-2
clone size: -
J gene: TRBJ1-4
D gene: -

CDR3 DNA: TGTGTCAGCAGAACAGGAATATCGAACACCGGGGAACTTTTTTTT
CDR3 protein: CVSRTGISNTGELFF
V gene: TRBV6-5
clone size: -
J gene: TRBJ2-2
D gene: -

CDR3 DNA: TGCAGTGCTAGTCCTTTGGGGGAGAGGGAGACCCAGTACTTC
CDR3 protein: CSASPLGERETQYF
V gene: TRBV20-1
clone size: many
J gene: TRBJ2-5
D gene: -

CDR3 DNA: TGTGCCAGCAGCTTACGACTAGTGGACGACAATGAGCAGTTCTTC
CDR3 protein: CASSLRLVDDNEQFF
V gene: TRBV7-8
clone size: many
J gene: TRBJ2-1
D gene: -

CDR3 DNA: TGTGCCAGCAGTTACGCCGGAGAATCAGAGACCCAGTACTTC
CDR3 protein: CASSYAGESETQYF
V gene: TRBV6-2/TRBV6-3
clone size: -
J gene: TRBJ2-5
D gene: -

CDR3 DNA: TGTGCCAGCAGCAGCCGACTGGGGGGGGGACCAGATACGCAGTATTTT
CDR3 protein: CASSSRLGGGPDTQYF
V gene: TRBV11-3
clone size: many
J gene: TRBJ2-3
D gene: TRBD2

CDR3 DNA: TGTGCCAGCAGTCTACAGGGGGGTCGCTCTGGGGCCAACCTCCTGACTTTC
CDR3 protein: CASSLQGGRSGANLLTF
V gene: TRBV6-1
clone size: -
J gene: TRBJ2-6
D gene: TRBD1

CDR3 DNA: TGTGCCAGCAGTGGTCTAGCGGGTCCCCAGTATTTT
CDR3 protein: CASSGLAGPQYF
V gene: TRBV6-1
clone size: -
J gene: TRBJ2-3
D gene: TRBD2

CDR3 DNA: TGTGTCAGCAGCCTAGAGCCCCCTGGGGCAGCGGGAGTACATGAGCAGTTCTTC
CDR3 protein: CVSSLEPPGAAGVHEQFF
V gene: TRBV11-2
clone size: -
J gene: TRBJ2-1
D gene: TRBD2

CDR3 DNA: TGCGTCAGCAGCACGGGACTAGCGGGCGGAAGCACAGATACACAGTATTTT
CDR3 protein: CVSSTGLAGGSTDTQYF
V gene: TRBV5-1
clone size: -
J gene: TRBJ2-3
D gene: TRBD2

CDR3 DNA: TGTGCCAGCAGCTTGATTCTAGGGGAGGATACGCAGTATTTT
CDR3 protein: CASSLILGEDTQYF
V gene: TRBV5-6
clone size: -
J gene: TRBJ2-3
D gene: -

CDR3 DNA: TGCAGCGTGGGAGATGGACAGGGAAGCTCTGGAAACACCATATATTTT
CDR3 protein: CSVGDGQGSSGNTIYF
V gene: TRBV29-1
clone size: many
J gene: TRBJ1-3
D gene: TRBD1

CDR3 DNA: TGTGCCAACAGTTGGTTCGCTAGCGGGAGGGCCTACAATGAGCAGTTCTTC
CDR3 protein: CANSWFASGRAYNEQFF
V gene: TRBV6-6
clone size: -
J gene: TRBJ2-1
D gene: TRBD2

CDR3 DNA: TGTGCAAGCATGACGGTCGATCAGCCTCAGCATTTT
CDR3 protein: CASMTVDQPQHF
V gene: TRBV6-1
clone size: -
J gene: TRBJ1-5
D gene: -

CDR3 DNA: TGTGTCAGCAGCACCCTGAACATTCAGTACTTC
CDR3 protein: CVSSTLNIQYF
V gene: TRBV11-2
clone size: few
J gene: TRBJ2-4
D gene: -

CDR3 DNA: TGCACTGCTAGAGATTGGCGAGATCAGCCCCAGCATTTT
CDR3 protein: CTARDWRDQPQHF
V gene: TRBV20-1
clone size: -
J gene: TRBJ1-5
D gene: -

CDR3 DNA: TGTGCCAGCAGCACGGGACTAGCGGGGGGGAATGAGCAGTTTTTC
CDR3 protein: CASSTGLAGGNEQFF
V gene: TRBV7-9
clone size: -
J gene: TRBJ2-1
D gene: TRBD2